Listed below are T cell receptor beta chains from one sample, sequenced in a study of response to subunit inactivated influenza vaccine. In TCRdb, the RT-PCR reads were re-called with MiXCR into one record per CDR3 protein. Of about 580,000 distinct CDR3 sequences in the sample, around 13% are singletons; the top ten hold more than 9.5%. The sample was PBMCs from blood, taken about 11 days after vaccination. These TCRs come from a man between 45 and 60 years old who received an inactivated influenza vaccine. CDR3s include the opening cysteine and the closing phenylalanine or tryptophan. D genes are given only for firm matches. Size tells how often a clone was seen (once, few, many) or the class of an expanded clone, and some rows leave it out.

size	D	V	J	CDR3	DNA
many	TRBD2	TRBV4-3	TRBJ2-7	CASSQNRDGGLGEQYF	TGCGCCAGCAGCCAGAACCGGGACGGCGGACTAGGAGAGCAGTACTTC
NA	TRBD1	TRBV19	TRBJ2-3	CASSRQGKERNTQYF	TGTGCCAGTAGCCGACAGGGTAAAGAGCGTAATACGCAGTATTTT
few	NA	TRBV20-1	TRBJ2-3	CSGGSGSTDTQYF	TGCAGCGGGGGTAGCGGCAGCACAGATACGCAGTATTTT
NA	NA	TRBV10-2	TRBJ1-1	CASSESLWTEAFF	TGCGCCAGCAGTGAGTCGTTGTGGACTGAAGCTTTCTTT
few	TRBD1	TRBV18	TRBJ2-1	CASSPPTRTGGSYNEQFF	TGTGCCAGCTCACCACCGACCCGGACAGGGGGCTCCTACAATGAGCAGTTCTTC
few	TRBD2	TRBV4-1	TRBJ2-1	CASSQLAGVNEQFF	TGCGCCAGCAGCCAGCTAGCGGGAGTCAATGAGCAGTTCTTC
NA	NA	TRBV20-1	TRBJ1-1	CSARPSRVRYTEAFF	TGCAGTGCTAGACCATCCAGGGTAAGGTACACTGAAGCTTTCTTT
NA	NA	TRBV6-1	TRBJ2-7	CASSEAGRREQYF	TGTGCCAGCAGTGAAGCTGGAAGGCGCGAGCAGTACTTC
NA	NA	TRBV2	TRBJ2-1	CASSPRASSSEQFF	TGTGCCAGCAGTCCACGGGCCTCGAGTAGTGAGCAGTTCTTC
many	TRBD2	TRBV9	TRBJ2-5	CASSPRGLAVETQYF	TGTGCCAGCAGCCCCAGAGGACTAGCGGTAGAGACCCAGTACTTC
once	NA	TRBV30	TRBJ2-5	CAWSPSGTQYF	TGTGCCTGGAGCCCCAGCGGGACCCAGTACTTC
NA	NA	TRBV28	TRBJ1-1	CASRQVPMNTEAFF	TGTGCCAGCAGGCAGGTACCCATGAACACTGAAGCTTTCTTT
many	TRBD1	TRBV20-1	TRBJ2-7	CSARPAPDRGGEQYF	TGCAGTGCTAGACCGGCCCCGGACAGGGGCGGTGAGCAGTACTTC
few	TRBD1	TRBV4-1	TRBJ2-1	CASSQYRGNEQFF	TGCGCCAGCAGCCAATACAGGGGGAATGAGCAGTTCTTC
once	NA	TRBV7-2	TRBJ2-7	CASSSRPGASYEQYF	TGTGCCAGCAGCTCCAGGCCGGGGGCTTCATACGAGCAGTACTTC
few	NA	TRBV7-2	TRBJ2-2	CASSLTPLGAGELFF	TGTGCCAGCAGCTTAACTCCCTTGGGCGCCGGGGAGCTGTTTTTT
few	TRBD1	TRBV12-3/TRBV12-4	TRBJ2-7	CASSRTGRDYEQYF	TGTGCCAGCAGCCGGACAGGGAGAGACTACGAGCAGTACTTC